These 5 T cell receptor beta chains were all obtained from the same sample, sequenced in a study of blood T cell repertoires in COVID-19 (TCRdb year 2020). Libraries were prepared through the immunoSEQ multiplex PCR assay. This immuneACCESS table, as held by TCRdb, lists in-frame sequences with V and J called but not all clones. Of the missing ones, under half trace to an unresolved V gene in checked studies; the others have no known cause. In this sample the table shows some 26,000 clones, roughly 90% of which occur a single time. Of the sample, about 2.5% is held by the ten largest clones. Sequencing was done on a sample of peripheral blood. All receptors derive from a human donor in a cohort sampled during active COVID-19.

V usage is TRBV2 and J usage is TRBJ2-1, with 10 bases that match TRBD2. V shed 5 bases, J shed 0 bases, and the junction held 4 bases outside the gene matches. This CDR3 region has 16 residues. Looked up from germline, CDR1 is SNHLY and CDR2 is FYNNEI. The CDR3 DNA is TGTGCCAGCAGTACCGGACTAGCGGACTCCTACAATGAGCAGTTCTTC. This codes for CASSTGLADSYNEQFF.

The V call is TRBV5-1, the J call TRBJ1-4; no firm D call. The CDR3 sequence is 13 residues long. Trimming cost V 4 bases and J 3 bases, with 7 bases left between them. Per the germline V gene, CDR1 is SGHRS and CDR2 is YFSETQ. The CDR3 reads CASSNRANEKLFF. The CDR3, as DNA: TGCGCCAGCAGCAATAGAGCTAATGAAAAACTGTTTTTT. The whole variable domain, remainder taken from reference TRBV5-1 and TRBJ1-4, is KAGVTQTPRYLIKTRGQQVTLSCSPISGHRSVSWYQQTPGQGLQFLFEYFSETQRNKGNFPGRFSGRQFSNSRSEMNVSTLELGDSALYLCASSNRANEKLFFGSGTQLSVL.

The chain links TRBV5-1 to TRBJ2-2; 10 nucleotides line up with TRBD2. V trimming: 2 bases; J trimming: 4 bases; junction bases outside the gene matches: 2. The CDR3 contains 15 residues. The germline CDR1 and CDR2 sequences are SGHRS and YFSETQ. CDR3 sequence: CASSFIAGGTGELFF. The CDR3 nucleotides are TGCGCCAGCAGCTTTATAGCGGGGGGCACCGGGGAGCTGTTTTTT. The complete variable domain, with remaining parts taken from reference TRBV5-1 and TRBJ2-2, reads KAGVTQTPRYLIKTRGQQVTLSCSPISGHRSVSWYQQTPGQGLQFLFEYFSETQRNKGNFPGRFSGRQFSNSRSEMNVSTLELGDSALYLCASSFIAGGTGELFFGEGSRLTVL.

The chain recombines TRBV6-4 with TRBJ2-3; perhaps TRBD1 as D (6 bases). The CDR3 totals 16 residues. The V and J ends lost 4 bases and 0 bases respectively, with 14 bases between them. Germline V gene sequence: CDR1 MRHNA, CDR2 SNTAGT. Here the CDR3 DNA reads TGTGCCAGCAGTGTCCAGGGGACCTTTAGCACAGATACGCAGTATTTT. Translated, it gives CASSVQGTFSTDTQYF.

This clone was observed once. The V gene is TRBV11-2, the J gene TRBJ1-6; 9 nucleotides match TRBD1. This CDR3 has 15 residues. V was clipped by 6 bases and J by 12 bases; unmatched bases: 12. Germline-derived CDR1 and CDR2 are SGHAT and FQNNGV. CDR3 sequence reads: CASSRYTGGSLPLHF. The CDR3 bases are TGTGCCAGCAGTCGTTATACAGGGGGCTCTCTACCCCTCCACTTT.